This section outlines one T cell receptor (beta chain) sequence together with its context. Its specificity is unknown. This entry belongs to a study of Ad26.COV2.S vaccination and SARS-CoV-2 variants. On the study more broadly: Donor participated within the Ad26.COV2.S arm of the COV1001 trial. Doses of Ad26.COV2.S were injected into muscle once or twice, 56 days apart. Findings of the study overall: Similar non-spike TCR breadth was observed in recipients of vaccine and of placebo. A substantial breadth of spike-specific CD8+ and CD4+ T cell responses after vaccination has been reported.

The table came from immunoSEQ multiplex PCR; TCRdb's copy has only in-frame clones and leaves some out. The sample holds 250,000 to 300,000 clones, about 90% seen once. This CDR3 is built from 15 residues. Unmatched junction bases numbered 7, after V lost 6 bases and J lost 7 bases. Germline loops: CDR1 SGHRS, CDR2 YFSETQ. The treatment denotes: about 20 received Ad26.COV2.S at low or high dose, single or two shots; 5 received placebo; per-sample allocation not given. The samples were gathered on day 63 after the first injection of vaccine or placebo. Specimen: peripheral blood, collected in a trial of Ad26.COV2.S vaccine versus placebo. The rearrangement links TRBV5-1 to TRBJ2-1; 13 bases agree with TRBD2. This sequence originates from a person aged 18 to 65 who received the Ad26.COV2.S COVID-19 vaccine or a placebo. The CDR3 sequence: CASNPLAGGLNEQFF. The DNA for the CDR3 is TGCGCCAGCAATCCACTAGCGGGGGGGCTTAATGAGCAGTTCTTC.